This TCR beta chain came from a study of shared clonotypes between healthy human individuals. Whole-study context: The plates for each donor numbered three CD4 naive, three CD4 memory, two CD8 naive and one CD8 memory.

The authors divided CD4+ cells into CD45RA+ naive and CD45RA-negative memory subsets. TCRdb's copy holds only in-frame clones and misses some; the assay was immunoSEQ multiplex PCR. The sample has millions of clones; 90% to 95% are singletons. This clonotype originated in a man between 18 and 29 years old in good health. The material sequenced was naive CD4+ T cells sorted from blood. Documented subset: CD45RA+ positively selected.

In DNA form, the CDR3 reads TGCGCCAGCAGCTTGGGAGGGTACTCCACCGGGGAGCTGTTTTTT. Protein sequence: CASSLGGYSTGELFF. This sequence joins TRBV5-1 and TRBJ2-2, with TRBD2 as a possible D gene (5 bases). The CDR3 runs 15 residues. Trimming cost V 0 bases and J 4 bases, with 10 bases left between them. CDR1 is SGHRS and CDR2 is YFSETQ in the germline V gene.